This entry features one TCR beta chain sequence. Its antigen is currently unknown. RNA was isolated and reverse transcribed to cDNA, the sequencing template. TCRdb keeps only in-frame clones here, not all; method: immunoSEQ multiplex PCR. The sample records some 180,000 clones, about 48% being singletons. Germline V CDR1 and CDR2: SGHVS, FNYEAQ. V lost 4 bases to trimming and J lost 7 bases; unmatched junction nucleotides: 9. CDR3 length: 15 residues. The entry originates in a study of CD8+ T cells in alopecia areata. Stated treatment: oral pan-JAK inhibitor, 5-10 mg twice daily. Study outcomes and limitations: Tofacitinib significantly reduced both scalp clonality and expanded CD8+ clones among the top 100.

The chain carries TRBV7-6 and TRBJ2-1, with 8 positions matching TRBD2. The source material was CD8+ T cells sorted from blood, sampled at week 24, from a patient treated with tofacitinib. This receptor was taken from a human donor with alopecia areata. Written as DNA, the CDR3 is TGTGCCAGCAGCTCAGTAGCGGGGAGAGGGAATGAGCAGTTCTTC. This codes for CASSSVAGRGNEQFF. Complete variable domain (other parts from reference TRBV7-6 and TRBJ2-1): GAGVSQSPRYKVTKRGQDVALRCDPISGHVSLYWYRQALGQGPEFLTYFNYEAQQDKSGLPNDRFSAERPEGSISTLTIQRTEQRDSAMYRCASSSVAGRGNEQFFGPGTRLTVL.